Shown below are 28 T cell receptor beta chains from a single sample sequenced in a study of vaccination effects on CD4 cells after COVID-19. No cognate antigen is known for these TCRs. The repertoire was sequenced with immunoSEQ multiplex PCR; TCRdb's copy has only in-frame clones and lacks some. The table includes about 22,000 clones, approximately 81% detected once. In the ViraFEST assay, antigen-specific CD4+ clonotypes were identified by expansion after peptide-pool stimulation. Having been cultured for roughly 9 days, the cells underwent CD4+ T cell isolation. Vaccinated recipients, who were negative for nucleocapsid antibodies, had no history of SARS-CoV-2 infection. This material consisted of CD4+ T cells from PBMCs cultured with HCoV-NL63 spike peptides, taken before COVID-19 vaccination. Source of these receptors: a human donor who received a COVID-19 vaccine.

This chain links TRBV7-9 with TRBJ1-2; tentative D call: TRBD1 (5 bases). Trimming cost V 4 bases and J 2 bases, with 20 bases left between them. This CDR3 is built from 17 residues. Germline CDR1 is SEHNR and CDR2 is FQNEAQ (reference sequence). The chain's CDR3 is CASSSTTYFQGNYGYTF. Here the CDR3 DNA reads TGTGCCAGCAGCTCGACCACGTATTTTCAGGGAAACTATGGCTACACCTTC.

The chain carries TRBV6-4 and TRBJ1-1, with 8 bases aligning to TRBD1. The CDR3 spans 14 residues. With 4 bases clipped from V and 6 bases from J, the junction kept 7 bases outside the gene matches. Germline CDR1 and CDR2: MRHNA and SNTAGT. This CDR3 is CASSAGGASAEAFF. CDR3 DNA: TGTGCCAGCAGTGCAGGGGGCGCGTCCGCTGAAGCTTTCTTT.

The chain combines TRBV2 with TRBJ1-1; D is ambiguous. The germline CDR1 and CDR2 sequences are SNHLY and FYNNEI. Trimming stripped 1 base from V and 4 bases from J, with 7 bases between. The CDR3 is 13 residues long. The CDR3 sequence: CASSEVGSTEAFF. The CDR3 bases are TGTGCCAGCAGTGAAGTAGGGAGCACTGAAGCTTTCTTT.

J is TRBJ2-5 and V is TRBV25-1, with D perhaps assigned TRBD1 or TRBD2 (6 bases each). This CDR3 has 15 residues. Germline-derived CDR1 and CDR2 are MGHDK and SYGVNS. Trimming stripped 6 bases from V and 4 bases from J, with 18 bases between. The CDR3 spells CASSQQGNGRETQYF. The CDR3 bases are TGTGCCAGCAGCCAGCAGGGGAACGGGAGAGAGACCCAGTACTTC.

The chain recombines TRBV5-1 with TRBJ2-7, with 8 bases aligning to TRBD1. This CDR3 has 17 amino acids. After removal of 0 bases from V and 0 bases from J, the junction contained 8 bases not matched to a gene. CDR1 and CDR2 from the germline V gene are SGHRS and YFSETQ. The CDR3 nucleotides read TGCGCCAGCAGCTTGGGGTCGCCAGGGGGCCTCTCCTACGAGCAGTACTTC. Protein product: CASSLGSPGGLSYEQYF.

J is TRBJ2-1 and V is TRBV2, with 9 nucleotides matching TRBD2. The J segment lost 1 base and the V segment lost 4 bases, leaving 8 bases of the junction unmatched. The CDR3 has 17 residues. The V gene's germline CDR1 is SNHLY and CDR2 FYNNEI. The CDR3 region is CASSGPGLAESYNEQFF. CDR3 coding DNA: TGTGCCAGCAGTGGCCCGGGACTAGCTGAGTCCTACAATGAGCAGTTCTTC. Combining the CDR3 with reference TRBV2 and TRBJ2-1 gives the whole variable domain EPEVTQTPSHQVTQMGQEVILRCVPISNHLYFYWYRQILGQKVEFLVSFYNNEISEKSEIFDDQFSVERPDGSNFTLKIRSTKLEDSAMYFCASSGPGLAESYNEQFFGPGTRLTVL.

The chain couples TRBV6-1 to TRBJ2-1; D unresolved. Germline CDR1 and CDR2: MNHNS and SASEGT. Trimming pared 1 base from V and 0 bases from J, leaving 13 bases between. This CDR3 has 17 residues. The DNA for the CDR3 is TGTGCCAGCAGTGAAGTTCCGGCCAGCTACTCCTACAATGAGCAGTTCTTC. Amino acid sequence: CASSEVPASYSYNEQFF.

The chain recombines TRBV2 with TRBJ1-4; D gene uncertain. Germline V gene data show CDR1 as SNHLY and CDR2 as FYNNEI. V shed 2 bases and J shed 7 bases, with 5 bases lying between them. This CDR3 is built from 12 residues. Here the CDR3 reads CASSETVEKLFF. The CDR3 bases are TGTGCCAGCAGTGAAACGGTTGAAAAACTGTTTTTT.

For the CDR3, the DNA is TGTGCCAGCAGCACGTGGGACTCCTCCTACGAGCAGTACTTC. It encodes CASSTWDSSYEQYF. This rearrangement joins TRBV9 to TRBJ2-7; the D gene is possibly TRBD2 (6 bases). V lost 4 bases, J lost 0 bases, and 11 bases lay in between. Per the germline V gene, CDR1 is SGDLS and CDR2 is YYNGEE. This CDR3 has 14 residues.

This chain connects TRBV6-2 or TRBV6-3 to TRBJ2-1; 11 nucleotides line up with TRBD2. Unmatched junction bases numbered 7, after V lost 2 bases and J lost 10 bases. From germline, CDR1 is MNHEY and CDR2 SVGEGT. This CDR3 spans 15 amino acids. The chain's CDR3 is CASSYTPGTSGEQFF. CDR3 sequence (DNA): TGTGCCAGCAGTTACACCCCCGGGACTAGCGGCGAGCAGTTCTTC.

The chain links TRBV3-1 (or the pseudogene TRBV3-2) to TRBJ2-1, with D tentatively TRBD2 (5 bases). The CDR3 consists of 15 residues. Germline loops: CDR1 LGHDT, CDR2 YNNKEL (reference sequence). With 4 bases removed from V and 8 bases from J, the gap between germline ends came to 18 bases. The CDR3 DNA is TGTGCCAGCAGCCGCCCACTAGTGACGGTCCATGAGCAGTTCTTC. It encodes CASSRPLVTVHEQFF.

The CDR3 sequence: CASSVGAPTPQETQYF. The CDR3 nucleotides read TGTGCCAGCAGCGTGGGGGCCCCAACTCCCCAAGAGACCCAGTACTTC. The rearrangement uses TRBV7-2 and TRBJ2-5, with a possible D match to TRBD1 (6 bases). V lost 5 bases and J lost 1, with 17 bases in between. The germline V gene encodes CDR1 SGHTA and CDR2 FQGNSA. The CDR3 has 16 residues.

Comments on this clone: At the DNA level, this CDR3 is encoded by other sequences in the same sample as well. CDR3 DNA: TGTGCCAGCAGTGAGGGCGGAAGGGCCTACAATGAGCAGTTCTTC. This sequence encodes CASSEGGRAYNEQFF. The chain recombines TRBV6-1 with TRBJ2-1; D is unclear. V shed 3 bases and J shed 2 bases, with 11 bases lying between them. The CDR3 has 15 amino acids. Germline assignment: CDR1 MNHNS and CDR2 SASEGT.

The DNA of the CDR3 is TGTGCCAGCAGCCCCCTGCCACGGGGCAGGGAACATGAAAAACTGTTTTTT. It yields the protein CASSPLPRGREHEKLFF. This chain joins TRBV7-8 and TRBJ1-4; maybe TRBD1 (5 bases). Germline assignment: CDR1 SGHVS and CDR2 FQNEAQ. This CDR3 contains 17 residues. The V gene lost 5 bases and the J gene lost 6 bases, with 22 bases spanning the gap.

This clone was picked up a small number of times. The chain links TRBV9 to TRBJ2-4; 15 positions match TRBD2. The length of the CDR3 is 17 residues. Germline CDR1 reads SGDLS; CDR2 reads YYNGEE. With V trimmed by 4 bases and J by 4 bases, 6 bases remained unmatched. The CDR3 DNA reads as TGTGCCAGCAGCCCAACCGGGACTAGCGGGGGGAAAAACATTCAGTACTTC. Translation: CASSPTGTSGGKNIQYF.

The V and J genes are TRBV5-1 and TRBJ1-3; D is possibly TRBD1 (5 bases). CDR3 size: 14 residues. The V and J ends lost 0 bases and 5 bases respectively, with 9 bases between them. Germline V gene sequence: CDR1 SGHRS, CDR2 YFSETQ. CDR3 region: CASSLGGSRNTIYF. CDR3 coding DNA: TGCGCCAGCAGCTTGGGGGGGTCACGAAACACCATATATTTT.

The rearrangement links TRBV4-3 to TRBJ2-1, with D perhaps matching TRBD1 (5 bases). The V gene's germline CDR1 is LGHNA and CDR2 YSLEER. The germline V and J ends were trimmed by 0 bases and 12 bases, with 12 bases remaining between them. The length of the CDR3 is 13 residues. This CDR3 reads CASSQDVRERQFF. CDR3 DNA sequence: TGCGCCAGCAGCCAAGATGTCAGGGAACGGCAGTTCTTC.

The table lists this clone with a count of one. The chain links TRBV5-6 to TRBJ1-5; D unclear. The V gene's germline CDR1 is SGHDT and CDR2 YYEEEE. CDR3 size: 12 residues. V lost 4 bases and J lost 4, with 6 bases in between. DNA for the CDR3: TGTGCCAGCAGCGTGGGTAATCAGCCCCAGCATTTT. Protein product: CASSVGNQPQHF. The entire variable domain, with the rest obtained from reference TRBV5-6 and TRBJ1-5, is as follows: DAGVTQSPTHLIKTRGQQVTLRCSPKSGHDTVSWYQQALGQGPQFIFQYYEEEERQRGNFPDRFSGHQFPNYSSELNVNALLLGDSALYLCASSVGNQPQHFGDGTRLSIL.

The chain's CDR3 is CASSEALDTQYF. As DNA, the CDR3 is TGTGCCAGCAGTGAAGCGCTAGATACGCAGTATTTT. The rearrangement joins TRBV6-1 to TRBJ2-3; D is ambiguous. Trimming took 0 bases from V and 5 from J, leaving 3 bases between them. CDR3 length: 12 residues. CDR1 MNHNS and CDR2 SASEGT come from the germline V gene.

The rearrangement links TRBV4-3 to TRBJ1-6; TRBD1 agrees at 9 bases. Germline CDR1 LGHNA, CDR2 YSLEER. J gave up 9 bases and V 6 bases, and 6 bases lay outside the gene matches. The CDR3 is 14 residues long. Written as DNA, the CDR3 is TGCGCCAGCAGTCGGGACAGGGAAAGTTCACCCCTCCACTTT. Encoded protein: CASSRDRESSPLHF.

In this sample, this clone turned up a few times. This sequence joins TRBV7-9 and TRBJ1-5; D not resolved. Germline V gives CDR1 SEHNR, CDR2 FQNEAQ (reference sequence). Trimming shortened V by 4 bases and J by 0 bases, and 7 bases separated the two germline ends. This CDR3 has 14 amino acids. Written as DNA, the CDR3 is TGTGCCAGCAGCTCCGGCGGTAGCAATCAGCCCCAGCATTTT. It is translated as CASSSGGSNQPQHF.

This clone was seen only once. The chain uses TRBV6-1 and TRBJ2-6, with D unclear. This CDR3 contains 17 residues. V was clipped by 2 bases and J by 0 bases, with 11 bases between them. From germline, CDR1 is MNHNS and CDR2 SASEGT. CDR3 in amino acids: CASSEFSASSGANVLTF. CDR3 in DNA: TGTGCCAGCAGTGAATTTTCCGCGAGCTCTGGGGCCAACGTCCTGACTTTC.

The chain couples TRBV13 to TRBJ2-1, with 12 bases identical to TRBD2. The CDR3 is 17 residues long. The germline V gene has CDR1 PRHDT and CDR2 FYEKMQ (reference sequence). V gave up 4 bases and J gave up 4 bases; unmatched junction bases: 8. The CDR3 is CASSSGGTSGPYNEQFF. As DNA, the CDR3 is TGTGCCAGCAGCTCCGGGGGGACTAGCGGGCCTTACAATGAGCAGTTCTTC.

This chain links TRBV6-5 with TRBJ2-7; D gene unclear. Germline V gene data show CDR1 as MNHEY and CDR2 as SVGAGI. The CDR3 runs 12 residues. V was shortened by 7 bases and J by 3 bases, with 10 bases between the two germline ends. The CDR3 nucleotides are TGTGCCAGCAAGACGGTGGGCTACGAGCAGTACTTC. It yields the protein CASKTVGYEQYF.

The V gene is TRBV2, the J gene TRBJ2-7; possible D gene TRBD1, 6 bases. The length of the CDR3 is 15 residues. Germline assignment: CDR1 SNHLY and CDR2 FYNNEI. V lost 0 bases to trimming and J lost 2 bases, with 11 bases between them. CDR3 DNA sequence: TGTGCCAGCAGTGAAGCCTGGGCAGGGGCCTACGAGCAGTACTTC. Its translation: CASSEAWAGAYEQYF. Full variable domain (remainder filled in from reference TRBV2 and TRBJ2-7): EPEVTQTPSHQVTQMGQEVILRCVPISNHLYFYWYRQILGQKVEFLVSFYNNEISEKSEIFDDQFSVERPDGSNFTLKIRSTKLEDSAMYFCASSEAWAGAYEQYFGPGTRLTVT.

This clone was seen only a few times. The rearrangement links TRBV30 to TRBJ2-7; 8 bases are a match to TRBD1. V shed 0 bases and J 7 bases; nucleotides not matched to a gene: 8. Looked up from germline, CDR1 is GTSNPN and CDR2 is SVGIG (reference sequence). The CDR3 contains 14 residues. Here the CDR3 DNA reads TGTGCCTGGAGTGTAGGGGGACAGGCCCTGGAGCAGTACTTC. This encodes CAWSVGGQALEQYF.

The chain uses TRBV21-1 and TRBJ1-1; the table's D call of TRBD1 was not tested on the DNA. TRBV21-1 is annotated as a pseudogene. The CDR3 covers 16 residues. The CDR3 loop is CASRMPKGDLNTEAFF. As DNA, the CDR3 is TGTGCCAGCAGGATGCCTAAGGGGGATCTGAACACTGAAGCTTTCTTT.

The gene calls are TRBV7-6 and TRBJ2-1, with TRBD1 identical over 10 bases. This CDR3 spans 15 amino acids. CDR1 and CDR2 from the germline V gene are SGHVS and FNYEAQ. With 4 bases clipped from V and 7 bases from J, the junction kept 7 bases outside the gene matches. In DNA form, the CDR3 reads TGTGCCAGCAGCTACCGGGACAGGGGCGGGAATGAGCAGTTCTTC. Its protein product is CASSYRDRGGNEQFF.